This paragraph covers one TCR beta chain sequence. The sample originates from a study of T cell responses to AZD1222 COVID-19 vaccine. CDR1 LGHDT and CDR2 YNNKEL come from the germline V gene (reference sequence). There are 17 residues in the CDR3. V lost 2 bases to trimming and J lost 6 bases; unmatched junction nucleotides: 12. Measured with immunoSEQ multiplex PCR; TCRdb has only the in-frame clones, and not every one. The table includes about 73,000 clones, under 90% detected once. The starting material was peripheral blood, obtained 28 days after the second AZD1222 dose. The rearrangement uses TRBV3-1 (or the pseudogene TRBV3-2) and TRBJ2-3; 9 bases are shared with TRBD2. The clonotype was recovered from an adult who received the AZD1222 COVID-19 vaccine. CDR3 loop: CASSQRDSRGGGDTQYF. The CDR3 DNA sequence: TGTGCCAGCAGCCAACGGGACTCGCGGGGGGGCGGGGATACGCAGTATTTT.